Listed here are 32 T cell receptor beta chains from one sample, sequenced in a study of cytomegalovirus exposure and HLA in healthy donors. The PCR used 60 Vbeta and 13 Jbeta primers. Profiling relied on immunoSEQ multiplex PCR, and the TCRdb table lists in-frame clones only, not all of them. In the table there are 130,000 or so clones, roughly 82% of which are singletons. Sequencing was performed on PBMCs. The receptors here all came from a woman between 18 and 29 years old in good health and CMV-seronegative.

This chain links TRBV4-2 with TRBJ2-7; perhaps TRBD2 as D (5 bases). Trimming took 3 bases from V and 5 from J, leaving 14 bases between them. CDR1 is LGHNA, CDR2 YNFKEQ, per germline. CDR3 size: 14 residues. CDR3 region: CASSHPNPRDEQYF. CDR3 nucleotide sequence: TGTGCCAGCAGCCACCCGAATCCGAGGGACGAGCAGTACTTC.

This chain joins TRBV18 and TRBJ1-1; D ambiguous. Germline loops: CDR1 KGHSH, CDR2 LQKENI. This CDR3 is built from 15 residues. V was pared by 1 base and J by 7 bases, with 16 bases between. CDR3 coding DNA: TGTGCCAGCTCACCACGGGCCCCCCAAGAGGGTGAAGCTTTCTTT. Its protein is CASSPRAPQEGEAFF.

The CDR3 spells CASSFGTGIVPQHF. The CDR3 coding sequence is TGTGCCAGCAGCTTTGGGACAGGGATTGTTCCCCAGCATTTT. V usage is TRBV5-5 and J usage is TRBJ1-5; 9 bases align to TRBD1. The junction had 7 bases not matched to a gene; V was cut back by 2 bases and J by 10 bases. The germline V gene encodes CDR1 SGHKS and CDR2 YYEKEE (reference sequence). The CDR3 loop spans 14 amino acids.

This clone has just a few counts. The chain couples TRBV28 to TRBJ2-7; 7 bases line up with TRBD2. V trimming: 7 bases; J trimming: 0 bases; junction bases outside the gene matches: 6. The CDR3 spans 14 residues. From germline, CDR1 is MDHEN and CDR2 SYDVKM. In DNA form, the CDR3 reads TGTGCCAGCACGGAGCGGGGCTCCTCCTACGAGCAGTACTTC. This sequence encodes CASTERGSSYEQYF.

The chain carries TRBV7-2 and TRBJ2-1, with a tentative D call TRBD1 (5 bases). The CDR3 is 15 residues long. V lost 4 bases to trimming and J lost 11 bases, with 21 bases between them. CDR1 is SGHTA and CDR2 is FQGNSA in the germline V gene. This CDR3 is CASSSTSYRFTQQFF. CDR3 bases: TGTGCCAGCAGCTCGACCTCCTACAGGTTCACCCAGCAGTTCTTC.

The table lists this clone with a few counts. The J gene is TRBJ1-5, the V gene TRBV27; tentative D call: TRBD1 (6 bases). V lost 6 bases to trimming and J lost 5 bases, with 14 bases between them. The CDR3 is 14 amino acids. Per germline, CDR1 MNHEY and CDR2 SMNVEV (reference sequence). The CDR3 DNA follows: TGTGCCAGCAGCGGACAGCCGGGGTATCAGCCCCAGCATTTT. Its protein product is CASSGQPGYQPQHF.

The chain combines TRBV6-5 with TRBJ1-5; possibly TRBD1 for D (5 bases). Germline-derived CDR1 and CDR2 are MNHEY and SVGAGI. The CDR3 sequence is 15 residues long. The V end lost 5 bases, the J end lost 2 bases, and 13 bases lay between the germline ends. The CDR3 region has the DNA TGTGCCAGCAGTCTCGACAGTGTTGGCAATCAGCCCCAGCATTTT. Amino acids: CASSLDSVGNQPQHF.

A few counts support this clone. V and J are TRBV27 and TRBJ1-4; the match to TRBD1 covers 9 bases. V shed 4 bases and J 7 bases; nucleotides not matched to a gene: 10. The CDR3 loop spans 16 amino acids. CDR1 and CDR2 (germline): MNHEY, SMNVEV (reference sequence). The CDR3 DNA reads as TGTGCCAGCAGTTCAATCGGGACAGGGAGGGGTGAAAAACTGTTTTTT. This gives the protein CASSSIGTGRGEKLFF. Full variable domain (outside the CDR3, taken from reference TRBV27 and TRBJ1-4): EAQVTQNPRYLITVTGKKLTVTCSQNMNHEYMSWYRQDPGLGLRQIYYSMNVEVTDKGDVPEGYKVSRKEKRNFPLILESPSPNQTSLYFCASSSIGTGRGEKLFFGSGTQLSVL.

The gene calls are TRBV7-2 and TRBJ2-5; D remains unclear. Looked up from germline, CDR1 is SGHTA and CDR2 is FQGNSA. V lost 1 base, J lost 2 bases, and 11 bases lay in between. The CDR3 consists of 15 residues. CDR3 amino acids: CASSLGGPRQETQYF. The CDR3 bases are TGTGCCAGCAGCTTAGGTGGGCCCAGGCAAGAGACCCAGTACTTC.

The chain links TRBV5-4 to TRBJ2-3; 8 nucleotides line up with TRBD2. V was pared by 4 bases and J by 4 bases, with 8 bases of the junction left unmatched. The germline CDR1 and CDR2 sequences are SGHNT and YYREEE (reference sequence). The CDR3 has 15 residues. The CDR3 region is CASSVSGRVADTQYF. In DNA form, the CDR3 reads TGTGCCAGCAGCGTAAGCGGGAGAGTGGCAGATACGCAGTATTTT.

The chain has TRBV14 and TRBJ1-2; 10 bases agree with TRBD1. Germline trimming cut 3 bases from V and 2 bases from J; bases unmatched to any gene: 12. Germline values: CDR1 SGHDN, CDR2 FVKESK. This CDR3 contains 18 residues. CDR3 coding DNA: TGTGCCAGCAGCCATCTCAGGGGACAGGGGCCAGAAAACTATGGCTACACCTTC. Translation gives CASSHLRGQGPENYGYTF.

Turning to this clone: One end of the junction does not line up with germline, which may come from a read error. The CDR3 protein is CASHRGTGRRSGANGLTF. The CDR3 DNA reads TGTGCCAGTCATAGGGGGACAGGCCGCCGGTCTGGGGCCAACGGCCTGACTTTC. V usage is TRBV19 and J usage is TRBJ2-6, with 8 positions matching TRBD1. The CDR3 runs 18 residues. The V gene's germline CDR1 is LNHDA and CDR2 SQIVND (reference sequence). The full variable domain, rest sourced from reference TRBV19 and TRBJ2-6, is DGGITQSPKYLFRKEGQNVTLSCEQNLNHDAMYWYRQDPGQGLRLIYYSQIVNDFQKGDIAEGYSVSREKKESFPLTVTSAQKNPTAFYLCASHRGTGRRSGANGLTFGAGSRLTVL.

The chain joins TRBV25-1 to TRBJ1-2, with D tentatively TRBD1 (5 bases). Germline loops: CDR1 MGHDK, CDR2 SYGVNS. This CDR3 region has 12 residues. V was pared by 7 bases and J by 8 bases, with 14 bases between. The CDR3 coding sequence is TGTGCCAGCACGGAAGGGGTCGGCGGCTACACCTTC. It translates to CASTEGVGGYTF.

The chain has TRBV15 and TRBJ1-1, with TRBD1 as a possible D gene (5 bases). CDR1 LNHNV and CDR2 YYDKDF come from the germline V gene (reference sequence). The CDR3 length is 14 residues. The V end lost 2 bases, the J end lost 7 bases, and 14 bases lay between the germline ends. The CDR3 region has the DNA TGTGCCACCAGCAGACCGGGACTCGATTATGAAGCTTTCTTT. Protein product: CATSRPGLDYEAFF.

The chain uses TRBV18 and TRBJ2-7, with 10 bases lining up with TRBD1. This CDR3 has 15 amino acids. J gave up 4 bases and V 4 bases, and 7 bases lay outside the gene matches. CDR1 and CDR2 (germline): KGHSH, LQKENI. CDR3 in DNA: TGTGCCAGCTCACTACAGGGACAGGGGAGTTACGAGCAGTACTTC. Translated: CASSLQGQGSYEQYF.

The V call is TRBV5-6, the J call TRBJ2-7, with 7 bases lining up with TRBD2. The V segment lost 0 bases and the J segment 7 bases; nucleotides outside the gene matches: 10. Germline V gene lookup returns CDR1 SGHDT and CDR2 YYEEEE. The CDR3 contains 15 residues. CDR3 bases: TGTGCCAGCAGCTTGGAGGGGAGGGTTAGCCGGGAGCAGTACTTC. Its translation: CASSLEGRVSREQYF.

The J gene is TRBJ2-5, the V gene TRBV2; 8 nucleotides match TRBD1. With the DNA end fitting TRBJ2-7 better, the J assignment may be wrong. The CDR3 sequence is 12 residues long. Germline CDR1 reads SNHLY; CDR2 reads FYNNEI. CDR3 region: CASGDRPYEQYF. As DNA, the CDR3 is TGTGCCAGCGGGGACAGGCCCTACGAGCAGTACTTC.

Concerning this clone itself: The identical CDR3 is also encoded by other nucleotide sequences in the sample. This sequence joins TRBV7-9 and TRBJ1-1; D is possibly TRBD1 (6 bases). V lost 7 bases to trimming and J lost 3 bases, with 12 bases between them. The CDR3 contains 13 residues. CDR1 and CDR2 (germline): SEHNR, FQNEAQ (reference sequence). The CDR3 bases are TGTGCCAGCAACATTGGACAGTACACTGAAGCTTTCTTT. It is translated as CASNIGQYTEAFF. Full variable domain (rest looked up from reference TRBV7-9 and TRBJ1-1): DTGVSQNPRHKITKRGQNVTFRCDPISEHNRLYWYRQTLGQGPEFLTYFQNEAQLEKSRLLSDRFSAERPKGSFSTLEIQRTEQGDSAMYLCASNIGQYTEAFFGQGTRLTVV.

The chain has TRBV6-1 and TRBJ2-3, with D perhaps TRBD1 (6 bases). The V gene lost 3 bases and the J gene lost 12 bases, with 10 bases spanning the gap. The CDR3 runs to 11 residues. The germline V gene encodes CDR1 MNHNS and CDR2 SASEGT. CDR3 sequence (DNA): TGTGCCAGCAGTGACAGGGGCGATCAGTATTTT. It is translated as CASSDRGDQYF.

CDR3 DNA sequence: TGTGCCAGCAGCCCGGGGGGTGGCTATGGCTACACCTTC. Translation: CASSPGGGYGYTF. The chain joins TRBV9 to TRBJ1-2; possibly TRBD1 for D (5 bases). This CDR3 is built from 13 residues. Trimming took off 4 bases at V and 4 bases at J, with 11 bases between the two ends. Per germline, CDR1 SGDLS and CDR2 YYNGEE.

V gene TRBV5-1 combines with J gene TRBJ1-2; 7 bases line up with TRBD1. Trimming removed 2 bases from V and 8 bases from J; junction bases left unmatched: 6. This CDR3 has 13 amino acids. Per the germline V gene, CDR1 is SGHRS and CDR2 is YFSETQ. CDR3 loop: CASSFGTALGYTF. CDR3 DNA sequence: TGCGCCAGCAGCTTCGGGACAGCACTAGGCTACACCTTC.

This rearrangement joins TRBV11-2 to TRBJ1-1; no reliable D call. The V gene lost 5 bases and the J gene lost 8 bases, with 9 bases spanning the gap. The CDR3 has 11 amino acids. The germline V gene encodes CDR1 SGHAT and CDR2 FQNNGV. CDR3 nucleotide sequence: TGTGCCAGCAGCCGCCAGGCCGAAGCTTTCTTT. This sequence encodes CASSRQAEAFF.

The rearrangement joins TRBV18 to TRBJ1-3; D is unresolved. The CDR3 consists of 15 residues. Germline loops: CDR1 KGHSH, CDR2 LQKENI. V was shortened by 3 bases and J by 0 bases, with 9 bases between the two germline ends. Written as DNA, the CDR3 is TGTGCCAGCTCACCTTCACAGCTCTCTGGAAACACCATATATTTT. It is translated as CASSPSQLSGNTIYF.

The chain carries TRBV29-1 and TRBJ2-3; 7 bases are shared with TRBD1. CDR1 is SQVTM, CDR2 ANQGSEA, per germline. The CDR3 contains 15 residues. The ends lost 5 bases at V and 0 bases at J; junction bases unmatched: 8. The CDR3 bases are TGCAGCGTTCAAGGGACAGTCACTAGCACAGATACGCAGTATTTT. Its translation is CSVQGTVTSTDTQYF.

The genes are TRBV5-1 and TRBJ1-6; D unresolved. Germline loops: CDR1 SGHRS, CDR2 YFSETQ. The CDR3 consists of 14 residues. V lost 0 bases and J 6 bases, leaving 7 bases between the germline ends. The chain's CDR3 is CASSLDSFNSPLHF. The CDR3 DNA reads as TGCGCCAGCAGCTTGGACAGTTTTAATTCACCCCTCCACTTT.

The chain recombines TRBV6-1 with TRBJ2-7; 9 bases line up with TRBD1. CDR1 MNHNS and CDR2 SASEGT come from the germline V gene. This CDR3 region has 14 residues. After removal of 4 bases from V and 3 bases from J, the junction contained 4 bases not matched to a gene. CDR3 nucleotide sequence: TGTGCCAGCAGTGCTGGGGGACAGGGCTACGAGCAGTACTTC. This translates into CASSAGGQGYEQYF.

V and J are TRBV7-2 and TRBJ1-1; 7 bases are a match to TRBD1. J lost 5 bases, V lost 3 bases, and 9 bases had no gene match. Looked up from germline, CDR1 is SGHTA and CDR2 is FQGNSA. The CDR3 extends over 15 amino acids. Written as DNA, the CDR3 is TGTGCCAGCAGCTTCGACAGGGTAACCTTGACTGAAGCTTTCTTT. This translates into CASSFDRVTLTEAFF.

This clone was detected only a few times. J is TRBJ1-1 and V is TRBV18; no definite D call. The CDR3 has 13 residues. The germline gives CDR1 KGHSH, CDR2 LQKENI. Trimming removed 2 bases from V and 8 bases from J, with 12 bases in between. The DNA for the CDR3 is TGTGCCAGCTCACCAGGAGGGCAGTCGGAAGCTTTCTTT. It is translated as CASSPGGQSEAFF.

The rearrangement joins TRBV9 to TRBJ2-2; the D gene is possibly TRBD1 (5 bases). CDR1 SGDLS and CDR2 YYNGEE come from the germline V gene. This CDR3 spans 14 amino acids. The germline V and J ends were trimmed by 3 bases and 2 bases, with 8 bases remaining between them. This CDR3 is CASSDRTNTGELFF. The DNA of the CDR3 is TGTGCCAGCAGCGACAGGACAAACACCGGGGAGCTGTTTTTT.

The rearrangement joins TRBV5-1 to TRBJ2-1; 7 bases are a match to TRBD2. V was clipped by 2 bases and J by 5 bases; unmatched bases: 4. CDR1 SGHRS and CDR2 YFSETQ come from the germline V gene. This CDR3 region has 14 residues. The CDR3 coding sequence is TGCGCCAGCAGCTTTGCCGGGACTAACAATGAGCAGTTCTTC. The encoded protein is CASSFAGTNNEQFF.

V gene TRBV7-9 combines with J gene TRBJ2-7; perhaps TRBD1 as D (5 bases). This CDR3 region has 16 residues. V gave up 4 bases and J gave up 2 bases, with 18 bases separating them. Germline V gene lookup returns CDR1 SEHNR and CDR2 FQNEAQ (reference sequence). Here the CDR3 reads CASSSLSADSPYEQYF. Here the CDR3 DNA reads TGTGCCAGCAGCTCCCTATCAGCCGACAGTCCCTACGAGCAGTACTTC.

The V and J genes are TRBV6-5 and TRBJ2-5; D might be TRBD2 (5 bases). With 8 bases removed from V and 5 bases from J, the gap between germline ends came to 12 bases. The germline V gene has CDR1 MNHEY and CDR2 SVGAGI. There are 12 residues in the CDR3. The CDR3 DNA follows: TGTGCCAGCGGAGGACCTGATGAGACCCAGTACTTC. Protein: CASGGPDETQYF.